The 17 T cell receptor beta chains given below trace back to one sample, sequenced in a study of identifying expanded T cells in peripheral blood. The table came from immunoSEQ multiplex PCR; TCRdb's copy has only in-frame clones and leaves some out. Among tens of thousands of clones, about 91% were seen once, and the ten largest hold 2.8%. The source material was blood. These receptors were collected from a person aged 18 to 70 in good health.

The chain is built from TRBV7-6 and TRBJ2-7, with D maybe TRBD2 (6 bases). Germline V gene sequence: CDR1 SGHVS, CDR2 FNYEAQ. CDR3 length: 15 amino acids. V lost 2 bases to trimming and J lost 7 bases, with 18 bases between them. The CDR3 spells CASSLRPGLSVEQYF. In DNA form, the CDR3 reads TGTGCCAGCAGCTTACGACCGGGACTCTCCGTTGAGCAGTACTTC.

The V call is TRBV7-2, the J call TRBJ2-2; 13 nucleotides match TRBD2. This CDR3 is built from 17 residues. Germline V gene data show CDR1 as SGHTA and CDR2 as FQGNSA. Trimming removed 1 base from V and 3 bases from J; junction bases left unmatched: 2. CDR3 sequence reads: CASSLGGLAGDTGELFF. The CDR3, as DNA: TGTGCCAGCAGCTTAGGCGGACTAGCGGGGGACACCGGGGAGCTGTTTTTT.

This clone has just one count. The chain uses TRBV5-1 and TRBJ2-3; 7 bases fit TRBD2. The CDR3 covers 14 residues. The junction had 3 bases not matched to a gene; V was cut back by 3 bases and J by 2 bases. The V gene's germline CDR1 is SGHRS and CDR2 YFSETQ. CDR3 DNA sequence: TGCGCCAGCAGCTCGGGACTAACCACAGATACGCAGTATTTT. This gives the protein CASSSGLTTDTQYF.

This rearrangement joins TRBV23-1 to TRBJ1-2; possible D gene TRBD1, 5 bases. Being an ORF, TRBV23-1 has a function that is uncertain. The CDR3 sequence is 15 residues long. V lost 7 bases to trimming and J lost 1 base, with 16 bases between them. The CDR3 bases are TGCGCCAGCAAGCAGGGCGATTTTTTTAACTATGGCTACACCTTC. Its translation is CASKQGDFFNYGYTF.

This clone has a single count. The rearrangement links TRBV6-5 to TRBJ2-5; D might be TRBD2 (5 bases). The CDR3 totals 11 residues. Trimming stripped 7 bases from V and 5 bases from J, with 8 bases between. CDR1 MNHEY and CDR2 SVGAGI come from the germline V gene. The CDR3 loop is CASTRGETQYF. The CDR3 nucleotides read TGTGCCAGCACCCGCGGGGAGACCCAGTACTTC.

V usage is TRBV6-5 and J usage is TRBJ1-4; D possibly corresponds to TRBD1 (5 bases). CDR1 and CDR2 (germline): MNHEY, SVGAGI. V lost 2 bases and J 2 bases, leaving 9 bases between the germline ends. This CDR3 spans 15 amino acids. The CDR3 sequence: CASSYLRQTNEKLFF. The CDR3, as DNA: TGTGCCAGCAGTTACCTTCGACAGACTAATGAAAAACTGTTTTTT.

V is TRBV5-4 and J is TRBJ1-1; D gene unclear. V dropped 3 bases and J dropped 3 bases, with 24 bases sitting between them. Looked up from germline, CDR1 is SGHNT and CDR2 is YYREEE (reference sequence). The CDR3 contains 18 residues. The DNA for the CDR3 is TGTGCCAGCAGCTCCTCCCTATTGGGCAAGATTAGAGACACTGAAGCTTTCTTT. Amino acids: CASSSSLLGKIRDTEAFF.

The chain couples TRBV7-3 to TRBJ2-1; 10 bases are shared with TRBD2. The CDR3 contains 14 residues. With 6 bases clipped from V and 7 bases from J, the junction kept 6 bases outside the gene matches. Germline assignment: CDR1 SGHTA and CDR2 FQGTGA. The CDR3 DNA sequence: TGTGCCAGCAGTCATGGGACTAGCGCGAATGAGCAGTTCTTC. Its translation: CASSHGTSANEQFF.

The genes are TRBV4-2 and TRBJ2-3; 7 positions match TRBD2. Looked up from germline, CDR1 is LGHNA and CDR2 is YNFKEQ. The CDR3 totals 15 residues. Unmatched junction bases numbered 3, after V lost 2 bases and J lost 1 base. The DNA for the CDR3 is TGTGCCAGCAGCCAATTTGGGGGGGGCACAGATACGCAGTATTTT. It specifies CASSQFGGGTDTQYF.

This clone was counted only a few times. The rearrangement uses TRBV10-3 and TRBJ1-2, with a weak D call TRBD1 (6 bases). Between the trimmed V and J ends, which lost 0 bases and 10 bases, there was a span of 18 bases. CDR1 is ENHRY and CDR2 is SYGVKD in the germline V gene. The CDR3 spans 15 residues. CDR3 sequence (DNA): TGTGCCATCAGTGAGTCGGGACAAGCAAATCAGCTCTACACCTTC. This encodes CAISESGQANQLYTF.

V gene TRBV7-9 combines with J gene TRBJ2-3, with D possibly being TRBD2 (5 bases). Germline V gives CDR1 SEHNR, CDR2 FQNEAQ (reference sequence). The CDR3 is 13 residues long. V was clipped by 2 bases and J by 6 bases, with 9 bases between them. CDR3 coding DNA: TGTGCCAGCAGCTTACTCGGCGGGGATACGCAGTATTTT. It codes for CASSLLGGDTQYF.

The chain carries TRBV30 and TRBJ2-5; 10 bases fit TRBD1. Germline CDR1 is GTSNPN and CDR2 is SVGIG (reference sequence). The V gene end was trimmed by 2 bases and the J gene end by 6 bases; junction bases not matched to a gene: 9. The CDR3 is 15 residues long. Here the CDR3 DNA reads TGTGCCTGGAGTCTGGAGACAGGGGGCGAAAAGACCCAGTACTTC. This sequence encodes CAWSLETGGEKTQYF.

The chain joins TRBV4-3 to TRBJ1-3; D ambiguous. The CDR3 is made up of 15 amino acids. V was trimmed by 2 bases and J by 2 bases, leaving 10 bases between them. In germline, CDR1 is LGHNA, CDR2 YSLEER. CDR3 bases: TGCGCCAGCAGCCAATTTTCCGGGGCTGGAAACACCATATATTTT. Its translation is CASSQFSGAGNTIYF.

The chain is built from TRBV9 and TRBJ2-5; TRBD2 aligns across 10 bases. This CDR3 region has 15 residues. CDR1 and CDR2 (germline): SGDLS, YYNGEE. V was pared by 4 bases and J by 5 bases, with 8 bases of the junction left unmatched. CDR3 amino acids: CASSISGGAFETQYF. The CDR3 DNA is TGTGCCAGCAGCATCAGCGGGGGGGCATTTGAGACCCAGTACTTC.

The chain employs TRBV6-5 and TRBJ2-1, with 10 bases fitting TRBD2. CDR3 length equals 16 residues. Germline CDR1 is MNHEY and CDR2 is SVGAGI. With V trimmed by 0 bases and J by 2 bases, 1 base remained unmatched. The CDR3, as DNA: TGTGCCAGCAGTTACTCACTAGCGGGACCCTACAATGAGCAGTTCTTC. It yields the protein CASSYSLAGPYNEQFF.

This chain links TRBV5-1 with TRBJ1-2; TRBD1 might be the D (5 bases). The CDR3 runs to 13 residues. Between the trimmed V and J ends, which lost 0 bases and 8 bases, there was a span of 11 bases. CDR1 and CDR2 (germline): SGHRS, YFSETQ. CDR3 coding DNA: TGCGCCAGCAGCTTGGATCACAAGGGGGGCTACACCTTC. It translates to CASSLDHKGGYTF.

CDR3 sequence (DNA): TGCAGCGTTGAAGATCCTAGGGCGGGTGCTGAAGCTTTCTTT. This encodes CSVEDPRAGAEAFF. The chain links TRBV29-1 to TRBJ1-1; D unresolved. Trimming took off 0 bases at V and 6 bases at J, with 14 bases between the two ends. The CDR3 covers 14 residues. Germline CDR1 and CDR2: SQVTM and ANQGSEA. Based on the CDR3 plus reference TRBV29-1 and TRBJ1-1, the full variable domain is SAVISQKPSRDICQRGTSLTIQCQVDSQVTMMFWYRQQPGQSLTLIATANQGSEATYESGFVIDKFPISRPNLTFSTLTVSNMSPEDSSIYLCSVEDPRAGAEAFFGQGTRLTVV.